The T cell receptor beta chain under discussion was sequenced for a study of T cell changes during pregnancy in multiple sclerosis. Trimming stripped 2 bases from V and 3 bases from J, with 7 bases between. Per germline, CDR1 MDHEN and CDR2 SYDVKM. The CDR3 spans 13 residues. Sequencing used immunoSEQ multiplex PCR; TCRdb keeps in-frame clones, though not all of them. The sample has about 110,000 clones; roughly 90% are singletons. The sequence was collected from a female donor with multiple sclerosis, enrolled in a pregnancy study. This chain connects TRBV28 to TRBJ1-2; D remains ambiguous. Sequencing used peripheral blood, obtained after pregnancy. CDR3 sequence (DNA): TGTGCCAGCAGTTTAAACCCGGACTATGGCTACACCTTC. This translates into CASSLNPDYGYTF.